A single sample is the source of the 31 T cell receptor beta chains below, sequenced in a study of cytomegalovirus exposure and HLA in healthy donors. With 60 Vbeta and 13 Jbeta primers, the PCR was carried out. Assay used: immunoSEQ multiplex PCR; TCRdb lists only in-frame clones, some missing. Of 150,000 or so clones listed, about 73% are singletons. Source material: PBMCs. The receptors derive from a woman aged 55-70 years in good health and CMV-seropositive.

CDR3 protein: CASSLGGRTWEQYF. CDR3 DNA sequence: TGTGCCAGCAGTTTAGGAGGACGGACCTGGGAGCAGTACTTC. The chain links TRBV28 to TRBJ2-7; D possibly corresponds to TRBD2 (5 bases). Germline lookup yields CDR1 MDHEN and CDR2 SYDVKM. The V gene lost 2 bases and the J gene lost 7 bases, with 15 bases spanning the gap. This CDR3 region has 14 residues.

The gene calls are TRBV19 and TRBJ2-5; a possible D gene is TRBD2 (6 bases). The germline CDR1 and CDR2 sequences are LNHDA and SQIVND (reference sequence). V lost 5 bases and J 0 bases, leaving 10 bases between the germline ends. The CDR3 runs 14 residues. CDR3 in DNA: TGTGCCAGTAGTGGGAGCGGGCACCAAGAGACCCAGTACTTC. Translated: CASSGSGHQETQYF.

This chain joins TRBV19 and TRBJ1-5; D unresolved. The CDR3 has 13 amino acids. The germline V gene has CDR1 LNHDA and CDR2 SQIVND (reference sequence). The V gene lost 6 bases and the J gene lost 5 bases, with 11 bases spanning the gap. The CDR3 spells CASSLGRDQPQHF. Here the CDR3 DNA reads TGTGCCAGTAGCTTAGGGAGGGATCAGCCCCAGCATTTT.

This chain connects TRBV9 to TRBJ2-3; no firm D call. Germline-derived CDR1 and CDR2 are SGDLS and YYNGEE. V gave up 0 bases and J gave up 5 bases, with 4 bases separating them. This CDR3 comprises 12 residues. DNA for the CDR3: TGTGCCAGCAGCGTAGTTAAAGATACGCAGTATTTT. Amino acids: CASSVVKDTQYF.

The chain recombines TRBV7-9 with TRBJ1-1, with D perhaps matching TRBD1 (5 bases). V was cut by 4 bases and J by 5 bases, with 17 bases left in between. The CDR3 contains 15 residues. Germline assignment: CDR1 SEHNR and CDR2 FQNEAQ (reference sequence). The CDR3 sequence is CASSWGGTSGTEAFF. In nucleotides, the CDR3 is TGTGCCAGCAGCTGGGGGGGGACTTCTGGGACTGAAGCTTTCTTT.

The rearrangement uses TRBV19 and TRBJ1-2, with D possibly matching TRBD1 (6 bases). The V end lost 5 bases, the J end lost 8 bases, and 12 bases lay between the germline ends. The CDR3 covers 12 residues. The germline CDR1 and CDR2 sequences are LNHDA and SQIVND (reference sequence). The CDR3 bases are TGTGCCAGTAGTGCAGGGGTTGGCGGCTACACCTTC. Its protein is CASSAGVGGYTF. The variable domain in full, completed from reference TRBV19 and TRBJ1-2, reads DGGITQSPKYLFRKEGQNVTLSCEQNLNHDAMYWYRQDPGQGLRLIYYSQIVNDFQKGDIAEGYSVSREKKESFPLTVTSAQKNPTAFYLCASSAGVGGYTFGSGTRLTVV.

This clone was recorded a few times. The V call is TRBV6-1, the J call TRBJ1-4; 9 bases map to TRBD1. The CDR3 has 14 residues. Germline CDR1 reads MNHNS; CDR2 reads SASEGT. V dropped 3 bases and J dropped 7; count of bases not matched to a gene: 3. CDR3 amino acids: CASSEDRGREKLFF. Written as DNA, the CDR3 is TGTGCCAGCAGTGAGGACAGGGGACGTGAAAAACTGTTTTTT.

This clone was seen just once. This chain links TRBV5-4 with TRBJ2-1; 9 nucleotides align to TRBD2. The germline V gene has CDR1 SGHNT and CDR2 YYREEE (reference sequence). The CDR3 covers 15 residues. V was pared by 3 bases and J by 8 bases, with 9 bases of the junction left unmatched. The CDR3 is CASSSYSGSRDEQFF. CDR3 nucleotide sequence: TGTGCCAGCAGCTCATATAGCGGGAGTAGGGATGAGCAGTTCTTC.

This clone was seen only a few times. The chain carries TRBV2 and TRBJ2-1, with 15 bases matching TRBD2. The CDR3 sequence is 16 residues long. Germline V lookup: CDR1 SNHLY, CDR2 FYNNEI. J was trimmed by 7 bases and V by 4 bases; bases with no gene match: 5. The CDR3 loop reads CASSGSGTSGRNEQFF. The CDR3 region has the DNA TGTGCCAGCAGTGGATCCGGGACTAGCGGGAGGAATGAGCAGTTCTTC.

The chain combines TRBV30 with TRBJ1-1; unclear D gene. Germline values: CDR1 GTSNPN, CDR2 SVGIG (reference sequence). V was trimmed by 0 bases and J by 1 base, leaving 6 bases between them. CDR3 length: 13 amino acids. CDR3 loop: CAWSVRRNTEAFF. The CDR3 nucleotides are TGTGCCTGGAGTGTACGGAGGAACACTGAAGCTTTCTTT.

This clone came up a few times. The V gene is TRBV18, the J gene TRBJ1-2; 7 bases align to TRBD1. The CDR3 covers 15 residues. Germline values: CDR1 KGHSH, CDR2 LQKENI. The V gene end was trimmed by 0 bases and the J gene end by 4 bases; junction bases not matched to a gene: 5. The CDR3 is CASSPPTGIAYGYTF. The CDR3 DNA is TGTGCCAGCTCACCACCGACAGGGATTGCCTATGGCTACACCTTC.

This chain links TRBV15 with TRBJ1-1; 8 bases match TRBD1. The CDR3 covers 15 residues. The V gene end was trimmed by 0 bases and the J gene end by 3 bases; junction bases not matched to a gene: 3. In germline, CDR1 is LNHNV, CDR2 YYDKDF (reference sequence). CDR3: CATSRDQGAYTEAFF. The CDR3 region has the DNA TGTGCCACCAGCAGAGATCAGGGGGCATACACTGAAGCTTTCTTT.

The V and J genes are TRBV4-1 and TRBJ1-3, with D possibly TRBD1 on 6 matching bases. Germline assignment: CDR1 MGHRA and CDR2 YSYEKL. Trimming took 5 bases from V and 1 from J, leaving 18 bases between them. The CDR3 runs to 17 residues. The CDR3 nucleotides are TGCGCCAGCAGCAAATGGGCCGGGACACATTCTGGAAACACCATATATTTT. Translation: CASSKWAGTHSGNTIYF.

The chain recombines TRBV5-8 with TRBJ2-3; tentatively, D is TRBD2 (7 bases). CDR1 SGHTS and CDR2 YDEGEE come from the germline V gene. Trimming removed 2 bases at V and 5 bases at J, with 15 bases between. This CDR3 has 15 amino acids. The CDR3 bases are TGTGCCAGCAGCTTAGGACTAGGGGGGCGAGATACGCAGTATTTT. This gives the protein CASSLGLGGRDTQYF.

This clone was seen only a few times. V is TRBV5-1 and J is TRBJ1-4; D is perhaps TRBD1 (6 bases). CDR3 length equals 15 residues. V lost 4 bases and J 3 bases, leaving 13 bases between the germline ends. Germline V gives CDR1 SGHRS, CDR2 YFSETQ. CDR3 loop: CASSPQGYSNEKLFF. For the CDR3, the DNA is TGCGCCAGCAGCCCCCAGGGGTACTCTAATGAAAAACTGTTTTTT.

The chain couples TRBV11-3 to TRBJ2-1; D possibly corresponds to TRBD2 (7 bases). The CDR3 spans 13 residues. The germline V gene has CDR1 SGHNT and CDR2 YENEEA. V was clipped by 5 bases and J by 9 bases, with 14 bases between them. As DNA, the CDR3 is TGTGCCAGCAGCGTAAAAGGGGGGGTTGAGCAGTTCTTC. This codes for CASSVKGGVEQFF.

The chain has TRBV6-6 and TRBJ1-1; D uncertain. Germline assignment: CDR1 MNHNY and CDR2 SVGAGI (reference sequence). The CDR3 contains 11 residues. Trimming cost V 7 bases and J 0 bases, with 3 bases left between them. CDR3 sequence (DNA): TGTGCCAGCACCATGAACACTGAAGCTTTCTTT. Amino acid sequence: CASTMNTEAFF.

The chain carries TRBV18 and TRBJ2-7; no clear D gene. This CDR3 is built from 13 residues. Per the germline V gene, CDR1 is KGHSH and CDR2 is LQKENI. Trimming pared 4 bases from V and 3 bases from J, leaving 10 bases between. The CDR3: CASSLATFYEQYF. CDR3 DNA sequence: TGTGCCAGCTCACTAGCCACGTTCTACGAGCAGTACTTC. Filled out from reference TRBV18 and TRBJ2-7, the complete variable domain reads NAGVMQNPRHLVRRRGQEARLRCSPMKGHSHVYWYRQLPEEGLKFMVYLQKENIIDESGMPKERFSAEFPKEGPSILRIQQVVRGDSAAYFCASSLATFYEQYFGPGTRLTVT.

The chain combines TRBV5-1 with TRBJ2-5; D is possibly TRBD2 (5 bases). The V gene's germline CDR1 is SGHRS and CDR2 YFSETQ. V dropped 4 bases and J dropped 5 bases, with 12 bases sitting between them. The CDR3 consists of 13 residues. The CDR3 nucleotides read TGCGCCAGCAGCCCTAGACTACAGGAGACCCAGTACTTC. It encodes CASSPRLQETQYF.

The chain recombines TRBV18 with TRBJ2-7, with a tentative D call TRBD2 (7 bases). Deletions cut 4 bases from V and 3 bases from J, with 16 bases between. Germline V CDR1 and CDR2: KGHSH, LQKENI. The length of the CDR3 is 15 residues. The CDR3 DNA sequence: TGTGCCAGCTCACTTATGACGGGGGGCTACTACGAGCAGTACTTC. It codes for CASSLMTGGYYEQYF.

The rearrangement links TRBV5-1 to TRBJ2-1, with TRBD2 as a possible D gene (5 bases). Trimming shortened V by 5 bases and J by 9 bases, and 24 bases separated the two germline ends. This CDR3 contains 16 residues. Germline V CDR1 and CDR2: SGHRS, YFSETQ. DNA of the CDR3: TGCGCCAGCAGTTCCGGCGGGTGGCAGGCCGATTTTGAGCAGTTCTTC. It is translated as CASSSGGWQADFEQFF.

This clone was recorded only once. This chain links TRBV6-6 with TRBJ1-2; no definite D call. CDR3 length equals 12 residues. Between the trimmed V and J ends, which lost 4 bases and 8 bases, there was a span of 11 bases. Germline values: CDR1 MNHNY, CDR2 SVGAGI (reference sequence). The CDR3 region is CASSWEGYGYTF. In nucleotides, the CDR3 is TGTGCCAGCAGTTGGGAGGGCTACGGCTACACCTTC.

CDR3 in amino acids: CASSLVAGGTGETQYF. CDR3 nucleotide sequence: TGTGCCAGCAGCTTGGTTGCGGGAGGGACGGGAGAGACCCAGTACTTC. This chain connects TRBV5-4 to TRBJ2-5; 9 nucleotides align to TRBD2. Germline-derived CDR1 and CDR2 are SGHNT and YYREEE (reference sequence). The CDR3 is 16 residues long. Trimming removed 0 bases from V and 4 bases from J; junction bases left unmatched: 7.

This clone was recorded a few times. V and J are TRBV5-1 and TRBJ1-1, with D uncertain. The CDR3 consists of 13 residues. Germline V gives CDR1 SGHRS, CDR2 YFSETQ. V was shortened by 0 bases and J by 1 base, with 4 bases between the two germline ends. In DNA form, the CDR3 reads TGCGCCAGCAGCTTGGAGCAGAACACTGAAGCTTTCTTT. Its translation: CASSLEQNTEAFF.

The rearrangement joins TRBV6-4 to TRBJ2-3; 7 positions agree with TRBD2. V gave up 6 bases and J gave up 2 bases; unmatched junction bases: 11. There are 16 residues in the CDR3. The germline gives CDR1 MRHNA, CDR2 SNTAGT. In DNA form, the CDR3 reads TGTGCCAGCAGCGCCCTACCCGGGACTATCACAGATACGCAGTATTTT. It encodes CASSALPGTITDTQYF.

This clone was seen a few times. The CDR3 nucleotides are TGTGCCAGCAGCTTCGGTCAGGGGATGGAGAACACTGAAGCTTTCTTT. Its protein product is CASSFGQGMENTEAFF. The rearrangement links TRBV5-6 to TRBJ1-1, with a tentative D call TRBD1 (6 bases). The CDR3 has 16 residues. Germline V gene lookup returns CDR1 SGHDT and CDR2 YYEEEE. With 2 bases removed from V and 1 base from J, the gap between germline ends came to 15 bases.

V is TRBV9 and J is TRBJ2-5; TRBD2 aligns across 9 bases. Germline assignment: CDR1 SGDLS and CDR2 YYNGEE. Trimming took 2 bases from V and 5 from J; bases not matched to a gene: 10. The CDR3 is 16 residues long. CDR3 bases: TGTGCCAGCAGCGTCGCGGCGGGAGGGGTCGGGGAGACCCAGTACTTC. This translates into CASSVAAGGVGETQYF.

The chain carries TRBV28 and TRBJ2-7, with D uncertain. The V gene lost 3 bases and the J gene lost 2 bases, with 8 bases spanning the gap. There are 13 residues in the CDR3. In germline, CDR1 is MDHEN, CDR2 SYDVKM. CDR3: CASSLSRPYEQYF. The DNA for the CDR3 is TGTGCCAGCAGTTTGTCTAGACCCTACGAGCAGTACTTC.

DNA of the CDR3: TGTGCCAGCAGCGGGGGGGGTACACTCAATCAGCCCCAGCATTTT. Protein: CASSGGGTLNQPQHF. This chain joins TRBV5-6 and TRBJ1-5; perhaps TRBD1 as D (5 bases). V was cut by 4 bases and J by 3 bases, with 14 bases left in between. Germline CDR1 reads SGHDT; CDR2 reads YYEEEE. The CDR3 runs to 15 residues.

This clone was seen once. V gene TRBV28 combines with J gene TRBJ1-5; tentative D call: TRBD1 (5 bases). In germline, CDR1 is MDHEN, CDR2 SYDVKM. V lost 3 bases and J 5 bases, leaving 11 bases between the germline ends. This CDR3 has 14 amino acids. The CDR3 sequence: CASSFDSYHQPQHF. The CDR3 DNA reads as TGTGCCAGCAGTTTTGACAGTTACCATCAGCCCCAGCATTTT.

Here the CDR3 DNA reads TGTGCCAGCAGTGCCACTCCCGGGACAGGGGGGGACACTGAAGCTTTCTTT. This gives the protein CASSATPGTGGDTEAFF. The chain combines TRBV25-1 with TRBJ1-1, with 11 bases matching TRBD1. The V gene end was trimmed by 4 bases and the J gene end by 3 bases; junction bases not matched to a gene: 10. The V gene's germline CDR1 is MGHDK and CDR2 SYGVNS. There are 17 residues in the CDR3.